This paragraph covers one T cell receptor (beta chain) sequence. After removal of 0 bases from V and 4 bases from J, the junction contained 5 bases not matched to a gene. The CDR3 is made up of 15 amino acids. Germline V gene lookup returns CDR1 SGDLS and CDR2 YYNGEE. The table came from immunoSEQ multiplex PCR; TCRdb's copy has only in-frame clones and leaves some out. There are around 250,000 clones in the sample; about 83% occur only once, and 4.5% to 6.5% lies in the top ten. These data originate in a study of blood T cell repertoires in COVID-19. Study details: The United States, Italy and Spain were the sources of the acute and convalescent COVID-19 samples. PBMCs, B-cell-depleted T cells, or T cells provided the cDNA or gDNA that made up the material.

This TCR was recovered from a man older than 75 with acute or convalescent COVID-19. The chain has TRBV9 and TRBJ1-2; TRBD1 matches at 8 bases. The sample comprised peripheral blood. CDR3 nucleotide sequence: TGTGCCAGCAGCGTAGCCCAGGGGGCGACCTATGGCTACACCTTC. Translated, it gives CASSVAQGATYGYTF.